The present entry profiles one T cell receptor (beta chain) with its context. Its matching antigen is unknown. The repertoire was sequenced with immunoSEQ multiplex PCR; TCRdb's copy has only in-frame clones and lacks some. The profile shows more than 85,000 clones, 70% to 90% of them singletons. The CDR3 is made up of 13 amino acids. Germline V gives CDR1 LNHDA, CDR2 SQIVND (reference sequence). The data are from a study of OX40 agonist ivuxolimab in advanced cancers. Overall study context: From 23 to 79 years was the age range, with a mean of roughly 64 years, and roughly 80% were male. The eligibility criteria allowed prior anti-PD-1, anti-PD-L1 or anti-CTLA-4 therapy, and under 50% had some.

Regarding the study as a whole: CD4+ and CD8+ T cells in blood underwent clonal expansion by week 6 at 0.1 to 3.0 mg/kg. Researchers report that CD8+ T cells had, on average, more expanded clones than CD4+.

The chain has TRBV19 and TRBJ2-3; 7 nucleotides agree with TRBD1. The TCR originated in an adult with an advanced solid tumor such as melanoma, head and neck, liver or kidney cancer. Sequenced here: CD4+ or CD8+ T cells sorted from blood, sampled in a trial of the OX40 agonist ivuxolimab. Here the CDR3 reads CATGTDHTDTQYF. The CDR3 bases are TGTGCAACCGGGACAGACCACACAGATACGCAGTATTTT. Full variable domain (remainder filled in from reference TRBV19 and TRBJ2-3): DGGITQSPKYLFRKEGQNVTLSCEQNLNHDAMYWYRQDPGQGLRLIYYSQIVNDFQKGDIAEGYSVSREKKESFPLTVTSAQKNPTAFYLCATGTDHTDTQYFGPGTRLTVL.